This T cell receptor (beta chain) derives from a study of T-cell reconstitution after alpha-beta-depleted transplantation in children (dated by TCRdb to 2016 to 2017). Study-wide context: The study quantitatively tracked T-cell immune reconstitution after TCRalphabeta/CD19-depleted allogeneic hematopoietic cell transplantation in children using TCR repertoire profiling.

The table lists this clonotype with many counts. The antigen it binds to is not known. No per-base quality is available; no much larger clone lies one base away. Libraries were prepared through PCR. The sample was run on an Illumina HiSeq 2500. Molecular barcoding was employed in the preparation of TCR libraries, with unique molecular identifiers being used to normalize TCRbeta repertoire quantification. TCRdb redid the processing of the public reads, applying fastp at Q25 and MiXCR, and retained in-frame beta chains. A single entry per CDR3 protein holds the most common genes and DNA from its merged rows. The sample table records over 200,000 distinct CDR3 sequences; roughly 10% of these occur just once. Clones ranked in the top ten supply approximately 5.9% of the sample. This clonotype originated in a human donor who donated a stem cell graft to a child with acute lymphoblastic leukemia. The material was PBMCs from the stem cell graft donor, obtained from the stem cell graft.

In nucleotides, the sequence is TGCGCCAGCAGCCAAGAAATTACTGGCGGTGCGGGAGGCTACACCTTC. It encodes CASSQEITGGAGGYTF. Recombination joined TRBV4-3 with TRBJ1-2, with the D gene not clear enough to name. From its cysteine to its phenylalanine, the CDR3 spans 16 amino acids. Only the CDR3 DNA stays, 48 bases, in frame from base 1. Cut back by 0 bases and 8 bases, the V and J ends lie 19 bases apart. Via the germline V gene, CDR1 is LGHNA and CDR2 YSLEER.